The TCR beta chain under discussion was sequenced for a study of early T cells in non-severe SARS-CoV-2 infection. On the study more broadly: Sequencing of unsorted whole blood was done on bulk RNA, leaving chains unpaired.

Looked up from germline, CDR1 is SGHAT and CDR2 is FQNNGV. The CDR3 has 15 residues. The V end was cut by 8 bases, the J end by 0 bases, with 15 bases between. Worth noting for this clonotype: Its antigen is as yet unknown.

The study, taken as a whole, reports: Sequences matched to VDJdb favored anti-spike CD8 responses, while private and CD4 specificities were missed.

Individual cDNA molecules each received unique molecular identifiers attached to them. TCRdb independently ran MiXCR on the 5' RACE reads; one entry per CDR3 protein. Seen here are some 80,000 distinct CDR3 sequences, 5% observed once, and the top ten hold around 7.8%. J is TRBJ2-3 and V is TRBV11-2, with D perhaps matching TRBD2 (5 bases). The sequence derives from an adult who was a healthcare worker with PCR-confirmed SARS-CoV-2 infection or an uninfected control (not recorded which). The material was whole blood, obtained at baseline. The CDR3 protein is CASSSLGGSTDTQYF. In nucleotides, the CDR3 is TGTGCCAGCTCCTCGCTTGGCGGGAGCACAGATACGCAGTATTTT.